This entry describes one TCR beta chain. Its specificity is not known. The same CDR3 can be traced to other DNA sequences in this sample. This sample is drawn from a study of shared clonotypes between healthy human individuals. Study outcomes and limitations: Relative to their counterparts shared across all four donors, non-shared clonotypes exhibited diminished generation probabilities.

The ends lost 4 bases at V and 4 bases at J; junction bases unmatched: 4. Germline V gene sequence: CDR1 MDHEN, CDR2 SYDVKM. The CDR3 sequence is 14 residues long. CD8 cells classed as naive were CD45RO-negative and positively selected for CCR7, excluding terminally differentiated effector memory CD45RA+ cells. Each subset's genomic DNA was shared equally among a number of immunoSEQ plates. Assay: immunoSEQ multiplex PCR; the TCRdb copy retains only in-frame clones and omits some. Here the sample spans about 2.1 million clones, just over 90% being singletons. This receptor was obtained from a man aged 18 to 30 in good health. Some clones in this sample may be carry-over from other donors' samples. The material sequenced was naive CD8+ T cells from PBMCs. V usage is TRBV28 and J usage is TRBJ2-1; 7 positions agree with TRBD2. The CDR3 bases are TGTGCCAGCAGTTCGGGACTACCGTACAATGAGCAGTTCTTC. This sequence encodes CASSSGLPYNEQFF.